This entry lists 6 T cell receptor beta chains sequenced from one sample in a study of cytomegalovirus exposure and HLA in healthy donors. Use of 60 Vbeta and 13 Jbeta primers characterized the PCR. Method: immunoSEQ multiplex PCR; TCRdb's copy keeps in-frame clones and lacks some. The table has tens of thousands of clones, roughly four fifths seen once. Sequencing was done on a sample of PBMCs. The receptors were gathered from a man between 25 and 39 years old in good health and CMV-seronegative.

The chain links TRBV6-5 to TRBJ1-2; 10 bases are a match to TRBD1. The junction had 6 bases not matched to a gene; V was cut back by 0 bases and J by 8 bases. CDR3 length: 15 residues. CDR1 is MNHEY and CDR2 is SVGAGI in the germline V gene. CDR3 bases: TGTGCCAGCAGTTACTCGTTTAGGACAGGGGGAGGCTACACCTTC. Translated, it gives CASSYSFRTGGGYTF.

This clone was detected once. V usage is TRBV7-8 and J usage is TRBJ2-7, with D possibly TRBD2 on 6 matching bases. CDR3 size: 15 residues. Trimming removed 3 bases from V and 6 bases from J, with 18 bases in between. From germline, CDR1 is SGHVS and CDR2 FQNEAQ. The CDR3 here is CASSLERESMIEQYV. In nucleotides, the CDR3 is TGTGCCAGCAGCTTGGAACGGGAGTCAATGATCGAGCAGTACGTC.

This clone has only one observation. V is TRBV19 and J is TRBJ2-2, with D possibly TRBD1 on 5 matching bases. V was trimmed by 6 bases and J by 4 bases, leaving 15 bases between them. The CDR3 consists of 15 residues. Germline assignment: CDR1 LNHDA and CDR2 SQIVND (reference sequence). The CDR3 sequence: CASSTTVRGTGELFF. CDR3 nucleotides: TGTGCCAGTAGCACGACAGTAAGGGGCACCGGGGAGCTGTTTTTT. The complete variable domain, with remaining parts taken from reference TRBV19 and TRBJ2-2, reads DGGITQSPKYLFRKEGQNVTLSCEQNLNHDAMYWYRQDPGQGLRLIYYSQIVNDFQKGDIAEGYSVSREKKESFPLTVTSAQKNPTAFYLCASSTTVRGTGELFFGEGSRLTVL.

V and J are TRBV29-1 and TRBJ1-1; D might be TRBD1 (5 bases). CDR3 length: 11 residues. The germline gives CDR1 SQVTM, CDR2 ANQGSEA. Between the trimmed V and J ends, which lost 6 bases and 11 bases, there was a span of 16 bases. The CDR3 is CSVAAGMVAFF. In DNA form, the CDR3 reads TGCAGCGTCGCAGCAGGGATGGTGGCTTTCTTT.

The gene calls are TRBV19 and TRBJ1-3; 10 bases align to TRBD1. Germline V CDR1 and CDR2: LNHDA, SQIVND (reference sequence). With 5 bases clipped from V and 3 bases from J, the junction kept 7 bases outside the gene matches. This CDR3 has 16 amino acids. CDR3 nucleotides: TGTGCCAGTAGTCCGCGACAGGGGGCTTATGGAAACACCATATATTTT. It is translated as CASSPRQGAYGNTIYF.

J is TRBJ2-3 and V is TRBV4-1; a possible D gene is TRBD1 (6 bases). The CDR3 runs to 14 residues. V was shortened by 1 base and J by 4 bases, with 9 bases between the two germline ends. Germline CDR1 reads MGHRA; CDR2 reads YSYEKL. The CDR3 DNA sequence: TGCGCCAGCAGCCAAGTTCCAGGGGCAGATACGCAGTATTTT. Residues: CASSQVPGADTQYF.